The clone carrying this T cell receptor beta chain was counted a few times. Its antigen is currently unknown. Each CDR3 protein gets one entry after TCRdb re-called the reads with MiXCR. The repertoire has just under 500,000 distinct CDR3 sequences, 25% to 35% of them found once; the top ten carry roughly 16%. These data originate in a study of T cell repertoires in cytomegalovirus infection. Study context: Public TCR beta signatures provided an indication of both CMV infection and a matching HLA type.

This CDR3 is built from 17 residues. Trimming at V came to 7 bases and at J to 7 bases, leaving 16 bases not matched to a gene. From germline, CDR1 is SGHAT and CDR2 FQNNGV. The clonotype originates from a human donor in good health (CMV status not recorded). Some clones in this sample may be carry-over from other donors' samples. The sample in question was cultured PBMCs, obtained from culture after CMV antigen stimulation. This chain links TRBV11-2 with TRBJ1-5; 10 nucleotides align to TRBD1. Here the CDR3 reads CASTTPGGQGVGQPQHF. CDR3 coding DNA: TGTGCCAGCACCACTCCGGGAGGACAGGGGGTCGGCCAGCCCCAGCATTTT.